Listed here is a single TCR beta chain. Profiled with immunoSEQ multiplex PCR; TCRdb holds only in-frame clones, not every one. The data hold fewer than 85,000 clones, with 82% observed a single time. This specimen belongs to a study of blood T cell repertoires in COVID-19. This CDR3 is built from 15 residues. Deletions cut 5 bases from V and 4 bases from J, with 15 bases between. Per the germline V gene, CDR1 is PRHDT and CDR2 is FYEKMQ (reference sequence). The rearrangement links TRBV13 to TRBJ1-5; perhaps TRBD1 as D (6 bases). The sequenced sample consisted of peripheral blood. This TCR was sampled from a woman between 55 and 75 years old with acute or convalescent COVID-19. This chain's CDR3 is CASSVGGGLNQPQHF. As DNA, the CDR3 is TGTGCCAGCAGCGTCGGGGGGGGCCTGAATCAGCCCCAGCATTTT.